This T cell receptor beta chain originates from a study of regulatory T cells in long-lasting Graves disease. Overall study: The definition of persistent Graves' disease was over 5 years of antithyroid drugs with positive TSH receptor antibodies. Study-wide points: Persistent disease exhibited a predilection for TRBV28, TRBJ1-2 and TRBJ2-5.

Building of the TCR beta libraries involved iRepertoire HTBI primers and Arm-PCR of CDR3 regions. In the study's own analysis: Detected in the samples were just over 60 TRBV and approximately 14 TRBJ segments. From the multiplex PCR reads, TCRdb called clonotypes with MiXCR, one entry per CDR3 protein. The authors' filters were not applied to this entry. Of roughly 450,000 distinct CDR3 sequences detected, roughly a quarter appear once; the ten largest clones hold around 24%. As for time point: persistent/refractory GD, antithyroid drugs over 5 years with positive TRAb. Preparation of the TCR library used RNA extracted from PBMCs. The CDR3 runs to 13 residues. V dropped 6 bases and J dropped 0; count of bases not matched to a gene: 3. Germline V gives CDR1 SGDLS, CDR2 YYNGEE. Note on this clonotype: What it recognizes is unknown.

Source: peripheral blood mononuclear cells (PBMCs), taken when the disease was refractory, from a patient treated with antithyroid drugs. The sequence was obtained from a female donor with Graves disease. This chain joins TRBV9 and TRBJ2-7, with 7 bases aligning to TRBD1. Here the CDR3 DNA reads TGTGCCAGCAACAGGGGCGACTCCTACGAGCAGTACTTC. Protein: CASNRGDSYEQYF.